This T cell receptor (beta chain) was captured in a study of blood T cell repertoires in COVID-19. About the research overall: Some COVID-19 samples were acute and others convalescent; all came from the United States, Italy and Spain.

Measured with immunoSEQ multiplex PCR; TCRdb has only the in-frame clones, and not every one. The sample records approximately 140,000 clones, more than 80% being singletons. Germline V gives CDR1 MNHNS, CDR2 SASEGT. The length of the CDR3 is 19 residues. J lost 7 bases, V lost 0 bases, and 16 bases had no gene match. The chain couples TRBV6-1 to TRBJ1-5, with 9 bases aligning to TRBD1. The TCR comes from a man in his 70s with acute or convalescent COVID-19. Material: peripheral blood. CDR3 in DNA: TGTGCCAGCAGTGAAGCCCAAAACAGGGGGCGGAAGGAATCGCAGCCCCAGCATTTT. Translation: CASSEAQNRGRKESQPQHF.